This T cell receptor (beta chain) was obtained from a study of blood T cell repertoires in COVID-19. Germline V CDR1 and CDR2: MGHRA, YSYEKL. Trimming cost V 0 bases and J 8 bases, with 23 bases left between them. The CDR3 loop spans 18 amino acids. The protocol was immunoSEQ multiplex PCR, while the TCRdb copy is restricted to in-frame clones and leaves out a portion. The table lists around 60,000 clones, over 75% of them singletons. This clone showed up just once. The sequenced sample consisted of peripheral blood. The clonotype originates from an elderly man with acute or convalescent COVID-19. The rearrangement links TRBV4-1 to TRBJ2-4, with D perhaps TRBD1 (5 bases). CDR3 amino acids: CASSQDRQLRVDLDIQYF. CDR3 coding DNA: TGCGCCAGCAGCCAAGATAGACAGCTCCGGGTAGATTTGGACATTCAGTACTTC.